The 23 T cell receptor beta chains listed next were all sequenced from one sample in a study of blood T cell repertoires in COVID-19 (dated by TCRdb to 2020 to 2022). Library preparation was by the immunoSEQ multiplex PCR assay. TCRdb limited this immuneACCESS table to in-frame rearrangements with V and J called. A share of clones is missing; checked studies link under half to unresolved V genes, and the rest is unexplained. This sample lists about 190,000 clones; about 88% were detected once. The ten most abundant clones make up 3.2% of the sample. The sequenced sample was PBMCs or T cells enriched from blood (not recorded which). These receptors were collected from a woman between 25 and 40 years old who had recovered from COVID-19.

The chain links TRBV27 to TRBJ2-3; 10 bases agree with TRBD2. The CDR3 contains 18 residues. V gave up 0 bases and J gave up 5 bases; unmatched junction bases: 11. From germline, CDR1 is MNHEY and CDR2 SMNVEV (reference sequence). CDR3 in amino acids: CASSLSIWASGGRDTQYF. The CDR3 DNA reads as TGTGCCAGCAGTTTATCGATTTGGGCTAGCGGGGGTAGAGATACGCAGTATTTT.

The chain is built from TRBV7-3 and TRBJ1-3; 12 positions match TRBD1. V gave up 1 base and J gave up 8 bases; unmatched junction bases: 6. The V gene's germline CDR1 is SGHTA and CDR2 FQGTGA. This CDR3 is 16 amino acids long. CDR3 amino acids: CASSLIGGTGGHTIYF. The CDR3 DNA reads TGTGCCAGCAGCTTAATCGGCGGGACAGGGGGCCACACCATATATTTT.

J is TRBJ2-7 and V is TRBV10-3; 7 positions agree with TRBD1. Germline V gives CDR1 ENHRY, CDR2 SYGVKD. This CDR3 is 16 amino acids long. V dropped 2 bases and J dropped 0; count of bases not matched to a gene: 7. The CDR3 coding sequence is TGTGCCATCAGTGAGGGGGGACAGCTGTACTCCTACGAGCAGTACGTC. This translates into CAISEGGQLYSYEQYV.

The genes are TRBV7-9 and TRBJ2-1, with 7 bases fitting TRBD2. V lost 0 bases and J lost 9; bases outside the gene matches: 11. CDR1 SEHNR and CDR2 FQNEAQ come from the germline V gene (reference sequence). CDR3 length equals 16 residues. The CDR3 here is CASSLASGEGLSEQFF. CDR3 DNA: TGTGCCAGCAGCTTAGCGTCGGGGGAGGGCCTTAGTGAGCAGTTCTTC. The full variable domain, its missing parts supplied by reference TRBV7-9 and TRBJ2-1, is DTGVSQNPRHKITKRGQNVTFRCDPISEHNRLYWYRQTLGQGPEFLTYFQNEAQLEKSRLLSDRFSAERPKGSFSTLEIQRTEQGDSAMYLCASSLASGEGLSEQFFGPGTRLTVL.

The chain couples TRBV19 to TRBJ1-3; weak D call: TRBD1 (6 bases). The CDR3 has 13 amino acids. Per germline, CDR1 LNHDA and CDR2 SQIVND (reference sequence). The V and J ends lost 10 bases and 3 bases respectively, with 13 bases between them. In DNA, the CDR3 is TGTGCCACGTCACAGGGCGGTGGAAACACCATATATTTT. Translation gives CATSQGGGNTIYF. Full variable domain (outside the CDR3, taken from reference TRBV19 and TRBJ1-3): DGGITQSPKYLFRKEGQNVTLSCEQNLNHDAMYWYRQDPGQGLRLIYYSQIVNDFQKGDIAEGYSVSREKKESFPLTVTSAQKNPTAFYLCATSQGGGNTIYFGEGSWLTVV.

This sequence joins TRBV18 and TRBJ2-7; 8 bases line up with TRBD2. Unmatched junction bases numbered 5, after V lost 2 bases and J lost 5 bases. The CDR3 spans 14 residues. Germline V gene sequence: CDR1 KGHSH, CDR2 LQKENI. The CDR3 nucleotides are TGTGCCAGCTCACCAACGGGAGGGCCAAACGAGCAGTACTTC. This translates into CASSPTGGPNEQYF.

This sequence joins TRBV28 and TRBJ1-2, with 12 bases aligning to TRBD1. The V segment lost 4 bases and the J segment 7 bases; nucleotides outside the gene matches: 7. Germline assignment: CDR1 MDHEN and CDR2 SYDVKM. The CDR3 length is 15 residues. The CDR3 here is CASSSGGQGAGGYTF. DNA for the CDR3: TGTGCCAGCAGTTCAGGGGGACAGGGGGCCGGTGGCTACACCTTC.

The V call is TRBV28, the J call TRBJ2-5; 11 nucleotides match TRBD2. This CDR3 has 18 amino acids. The V gene's germline CDR1 is MDHEN and CDR2 SYDVKM. J was trimmed by 5 bases and V by 2 bases; bases with no gene match: 13. In DNA form, the CDR3 reads TGTGCCAGCAGTTTACCCCCCTCCCGGCTAGCGGGGGGTGAGACCCAGTACTTC. It specifies CASSLPPSRLAGGETQYF.

This clone was seen a handful of times. This chain uses TRBV25-1 with TRBJ2-1, with 8 bases that match TRBD2. The CDR3 loop spans 14 amino acids. The germline V gene has CDR1 MGHDK and CDR2 SYGVNS. V was pared by 5 bases and J by 6 bases, with 6 bases of the junction left unmatched. In nucleotides, the CDR3 is TGTGCCAGCAGTTGGACTAGCTCACGCAATGAGCAGTTCTTC. It is translated as CASSWTSSRNEQFF.

The chain carries TRBV7-2 and TRBJ2-1, with D tentatively TRBD1 (5 bases). The germline V gene has CDR1 SGHTA and CDR2 FQGNSA. V was pared by 1 base and J by 2 bases, with 9 bases between. The CDR3 runs 15 residues. CDR3 DNA sequence: TGTGCCAGCAGCTTAGGCTCAGGGCCCTACAATGAGCAGTTCTTC. It specifies CASSLGSGPYNEQFF.

This clone came up once. The chain recombines TRBV28 with TRBJ1-1; D may be TRBD1 (5 bases). CDR3 length: 14 residues. The germline CDR1 and CDR2 sequences are MDHEN and SYDVKM. V was shortened by 6 bases and J by 3 bases, with 14 bases between the two germline ends. In DNA, the CDR3 is TGTGCCAGCAGCGGACTGCGGGGGGACACTGAAGCTTTCTTT. Translation: CASSGLRGDTEAFF. Combining the CDR3 with reference TRBV28 and TRBJ1-1 gives the whole variable domain DVKVTQSSRYLVKRTGEKVFLECVQDMDHENMFWYRQDPGLGLRLIYFSYDVKMKEKGDIPEGYSVSREKKERFSLILESASTNQTSMYLCASSGLRGDTEAFFGQGTRLTVV.

V and J are TRBV5-1 and TRBJ1-4; D may be TRBD1 (5 bases). Germline V gives CDR1 SGHRS, CDR2 YFSETQ. This CDR3 has 15 amino acids. Trimming removed 5 bases from V and 5 bases from J, with 16 bases in between. The CDR3 DNA is TGCGCCAGCAGGATGGCGGGGACCTTAAATGAAAAACTGTTTTTT. It translates to CASRMAGTLNEKLFF.

The chain joins TRBV28 to TRBJ1-4; tentatively, D is TRBD1 (5 bases). Trimming stripped 9 bases from V and 0 bases from J, with 11 bases between. The CDR3 is made up of 14 amino acids. Germline CDR1 MDHEN, CDR2 SYDVKM. The DNA of the CDR3 is TGTGCCAGTACCTCGACAGCAACTAATGAAAAACTGTTTTTT. This gives the protein CASTSTATNEKLFF.

This chain uses TRBV6-5 with TRBJ1-5; 8 nucleotides line up with TRBD1. From germline, CDR1 is MNHEY and CDR2 SVGAGI. V shed 4 bases, J shed 4 bases, and the junction held 9 bases outside the gene matches. The CDR3 has 16 amino acids. CDR3 sequence reads: CASSSSLRGRNQPQHF. The CDR3 coding sequence is TGTGCCAGCAGTTCCTCCCTCAGGGGGCGGAATCAGCCCCAGCATTTT.

The V gene is TRBV6-5, the J gene TRBJ2-5; 7 nucleotides align to TRBD1. J was trimmed by 1 base and V by 7 bases; bases with no gene match: 3. Germline V lookup: CDR1 MNHEY, CDR2 SVGAGI. The CDR3 has 13 residues. CDR3 loop: CASTQGSQETQYF. The CDR3 DNA reads TGTGCCAGCACACAGGGGTCCCAAGAGACCCAGTACTTC.

The rearrangement uses TRBV27 and TRBJ1-2; D is unclear. Germline CDR1 MNHEY, CDR2 SMNVEV (reference sequence). The CDR3 consists of 13 residues. V lost 1 base and J lost 10, with 13 bases in between. This CDR3 reads CASSLWGGGPYTF. CDR3 in DNA: TGTGCCAGCAGTTTATGGGGAGGAGGTCCCTACACCTTC.

This clone was counted only a few times. The genes are TRBV27 and TRBJ1-5, with a tentative D call TRBD1 (5 bases). Trimming stripped 5 bases from V and 0 bases from J, with 20 bases between. Per the germline V gene, CDR1 is MNHEY and CDR2 is SMNVEV (reference sequence). The CDR3 has 18 residues. CDR3 in amino acids: CASSRTGPDSYSNQPQHF. In DNA, the CDR3 is TGTGCCAGCAGTCGTACAGGCCCCGATTCCTATAGCAATCAGCCCCAGCATTTT.

This clone was observed a handful of times. The chain uses TRBV19 and TRBJ1-1; 9 bases match TRBD1. CDR1 is LNHDA and CDR2 is SQIVND in the germline V gene (reference sequence). The CDR3 is 15 amino acids. With V trimmed by 6 bases and J by 5 bases, 10 bases remained unmatched. The CDR3 sequence is CASSVQGASGTEAFF. CDR3 coding DNA: TGTGCCAGTAGCGTACAGGGGGCTTCGGGGACTGAAGCTTTCTTT.

CDR3 amino acids: CASSLAPGKGPYGYTF. The CDR3 DNA reads as TGTGCCAGCAGTCTGGCCCCAGGGAAGGGCCCCTATGGCTACACCTTC. The genes are TRBV28 and TRBJ1-2; a possible D gene is TRBD1 (5 bases). Germline CDR1 and CDR2: MDHEN and SYDVKM. CDR3 size: 16 residues. Trimming removed 5 bases at V and 4 bases at J, with 20 bases between.

The rearrangement links TRBV18 to TRBJ2-3; the match to TRBD2 covers 7 bases. The CDR3 is 15 residues long. Germline V gene sequence: CDR1 KGHSH, CDR2 LQKENI. Unmatched junction bases numbered 7, after V lost 3 bases and J lost 4 bases. The CDR3 bases are TGTGCCAGCTCACCTCGAACTAGCGAGGCAGATACGCAGTATTTT. Amino acids: CASSPRTSEADTQYF.

This chain uses TRBV5-1 with TRBJ1-6; unclear D gene. The CDR3 is 15 residues long. Germline lookup yields CDR1 SGHRS and CDR2 YFSETQ. Trimming took off 0 bases at V and 5 bases at J, with 9 bases between the two ends. DNA for the CDR3: TGCGCCAGCAGCTTGGCCGTGGCAGATAATTCACCCCTCCACTTT. It is translated as CASSLAVADNSPLHF.

The V call is TRBV2, the J call TRBJ1-1; maybe TRBD1 (5 bases). Trimming pared 6 bases from V and 1 base from J, leaving 9 bases between. This CDR3 contains 13 residues. From germline, CDR1 is SNHLY and CDR2 FYNNEI. The CDR3 reads CASRLQANTEAFF. The CDR3 DNA reads as TGTGCCAGCAGATTACAGGCGAACACTGAAGCTTTCTTT. The full variable domain, in which reference TRBV2 and TRBJ1-1 provide the parts outside the CDR3, is EPEVTQTPSHQVTQMGQEVILRCVPISNHLYFYWYRQILGQKVEFLVSFYNNEISEKSEIFDDQFSVERPDGSNFTLKIRSTKLEDSAMYFCASRLQANTEAFFGQGTRLTVV.

A word on this clone: At one boundary the junction diverges from the germline segment, which might be a read error. The chain couples TRBV27 to TRBJ1-1, with D tentatively TRBD1 (6 bases). This CDR3 is 15 amino acids long. Per germline, CDR1 MNHEY and CDR2 SMNVEV (reference sequence). The CDR3 protein is CASSLWQGLKTEAFF. Here the CDR3 DNA reads TGTGCCAGCAGTTTGTGGCAGGGGTTGAAAACTGAAGCTTTCTTT.